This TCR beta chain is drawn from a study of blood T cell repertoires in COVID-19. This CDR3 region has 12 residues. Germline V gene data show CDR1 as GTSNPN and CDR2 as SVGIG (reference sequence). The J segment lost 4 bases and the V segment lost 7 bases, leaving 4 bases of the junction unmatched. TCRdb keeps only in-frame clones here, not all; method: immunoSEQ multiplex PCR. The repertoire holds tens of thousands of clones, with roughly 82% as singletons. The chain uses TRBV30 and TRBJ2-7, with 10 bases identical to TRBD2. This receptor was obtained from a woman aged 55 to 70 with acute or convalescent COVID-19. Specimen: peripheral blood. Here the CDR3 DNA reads TGTGCCTTTAGCGGGGGGTTGTACGAGCAGTACTTC. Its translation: CAFSGGLYEQYF.